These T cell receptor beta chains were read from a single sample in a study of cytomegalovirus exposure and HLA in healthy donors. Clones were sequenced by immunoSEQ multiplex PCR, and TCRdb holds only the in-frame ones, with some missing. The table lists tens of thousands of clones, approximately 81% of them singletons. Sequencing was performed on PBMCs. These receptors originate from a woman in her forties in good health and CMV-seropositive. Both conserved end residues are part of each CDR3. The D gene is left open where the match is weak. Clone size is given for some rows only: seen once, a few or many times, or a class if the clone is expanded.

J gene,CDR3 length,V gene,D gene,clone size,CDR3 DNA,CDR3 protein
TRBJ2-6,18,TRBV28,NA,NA,TGTGCCAGCAGTTTATACCAGGGACAAAGAGCTGGGGCCAACGTCCTGACTTTC,CASSLYQGQRAGANVLTF
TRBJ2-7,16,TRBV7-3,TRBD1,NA,TGTGCCAGCAGCCCAACACGGGACAGGGTCTCCTACGAGCAGTACTTC,CASSPTRDRVSYEQYF
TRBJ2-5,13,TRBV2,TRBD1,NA,TGTGCTGGGGGCGGGACAGGGAAAGAGACCCAGTACTTC,CAGGGTGKETQYF
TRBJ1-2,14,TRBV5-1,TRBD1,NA,TGCGCCAGCAGCTTGGGTGCGACAGGGGAGGGCTACACCTTC,CASSLGATGEGYTF
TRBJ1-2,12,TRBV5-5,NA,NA,TGTGCCAGCAGCTTGGGGGCCTATGGCTACACCTTC,CASSLGAYGYTF
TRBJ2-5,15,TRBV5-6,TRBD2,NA,TGTGCCAGCAGCTTGGTTAGCGGGGGGCAAGAGACCCAGTACTTC,CASSLVSGGQETQYF
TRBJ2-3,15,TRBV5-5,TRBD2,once,TGTGCCAGCAGCTCCCTAATCGTAGCGGGGGGCCCGCAGTATTTT,CASSSLIVAGGPQYF
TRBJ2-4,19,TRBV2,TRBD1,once,TGTGCCAGCAGTGCGAGACAGGGGGCCAGACCGAGTGTCAAAAACATTCAGTACTTC,CASSARQGARPSVKNIQYF
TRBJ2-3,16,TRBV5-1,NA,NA,TGCGCCAGCAGCTTAAGAGGGGGGGGTGACGCGGATACGCAGTATTTT,CASSLRGGGDADTQYF
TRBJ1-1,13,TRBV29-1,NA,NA,TGCAGCGTTGGTAGACTTTCGAACACTGAAGCTTTCTTT,CSVGRLSNTEAFF
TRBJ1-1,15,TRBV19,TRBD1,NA,TGTGCCAGTACCCTGACAGGGATCATGAACACTGAAGCTTTCTTT,CASTLTGIMNTEAFF
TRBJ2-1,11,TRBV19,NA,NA,TGTGCCAGTAGTCTTACAAATGAGCAGTTCTTC,CASSLTNEQFF
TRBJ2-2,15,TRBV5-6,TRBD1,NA,TGTGCCAGCAGCAAGACAGGGTTTTTCACCGGGGAGCTGTTTTTT,CASSKTGFFTGELFF
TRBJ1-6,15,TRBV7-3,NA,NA,TGTGCCAGCAGCTTAACCCGGGTCGGTAATTCACCCCTCCACTTT,CASSLTRVGNSPLHF
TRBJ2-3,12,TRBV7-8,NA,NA,TGTGCCAGCAGCCCCTTTTCAGATACGCAGTATTTT,CASSPFSDTQYF
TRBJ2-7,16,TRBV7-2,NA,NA,TGTGCCAGCAGCCCCCAAGGGGGGGAATGGGTCTACGAGCAGTACTTC,CASSPQGGEWVYEQYF
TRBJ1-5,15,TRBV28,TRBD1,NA,TGTGCCAGTAAAAGGGATGGACAGGGGGCTCAGCCCCAGCATTTT,CASKRDGQGAQPQHF
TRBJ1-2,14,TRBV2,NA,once,TGTGCCAGCACTCGGTTCAGAGGAAGTGATGGCTACACCTTC,CASTRFRGSDGYTF
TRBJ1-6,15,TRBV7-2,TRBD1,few,TGTGCCAGCGGCTGGGGAACAGGGGGGGAGTCACCCCTCCACTTT,CASGWGTGGESPLHF
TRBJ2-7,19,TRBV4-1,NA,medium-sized,TGCGCCAGCAGCCCATCAAGCCCGGGCGCGAGTACTAGGCCCTACGAGCAGTACTTC,CASSPSSPGASTRPYEQYF
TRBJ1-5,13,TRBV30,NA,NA,TGTGCCTGGAGTGTGGGTTGGGGCCAGCCCCAGCATTTT,CAWSVGWGQPQHF
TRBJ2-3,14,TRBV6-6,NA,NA,TGTGCCAGCAGCCTCGGGTTTTACACAGATACGCAGTATTTT,CASSLGFYTDTQYF
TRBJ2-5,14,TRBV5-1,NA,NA,TGCGCCAGCAGCTTGGCCAGGGAAAGAGAGACCCAGTACTTC,CASSLARERETQYF
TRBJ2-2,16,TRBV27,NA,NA,TGTGCCAGCAGTCAAATTGCGGGTGAGGGGGCCGGGGAGCTGTTTTTT,CASSQIAGEGAGELFF
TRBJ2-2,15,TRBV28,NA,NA,TGTGCCAGCAGTTTGGCAGGCACGAACACCGGGGAGCTGTTTTTT,CASSLAGTNTGELFF
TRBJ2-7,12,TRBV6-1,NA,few,TGTGCCAGCAGCTCCTTTAGGGGCGAGCAGTACTTC,CASSSFRGEQYF
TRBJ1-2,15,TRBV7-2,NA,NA,TGTGCCAGCAGGGATTTGACAGGTCGAAACTATGGCTACACCTTC,CASRDLTGRNYGYTF
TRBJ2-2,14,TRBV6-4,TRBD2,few,TGTGCCAGCACCCAGCGCGGGGGGACCGGGGAGCTGTTTTTT,CASTQRGGTGELFF
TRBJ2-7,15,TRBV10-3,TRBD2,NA,TGTGCCATCAGTGACGTGCTAGCGGGAGTCTACGAGCAGTACTTC,CAISDVLAGVYEQYF
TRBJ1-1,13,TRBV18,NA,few,TGTGCCAGCTCACCAACCCCCCAGGCTGAAGCTTTCTTT,CASSPTPQAEAFF
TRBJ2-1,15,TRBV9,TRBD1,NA,TGTGCCAGCAACGTATTAGGGGGCGAGTTAAATGAGCAGTTCTTC,CASNVLGGELNEQFF
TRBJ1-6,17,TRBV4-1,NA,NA,TGCGCCAGCAGCCAACCTCAGGGAGGGGCCCTTAATTCACCCCTCCACTTT,CASSQPQGGALNSPLHF
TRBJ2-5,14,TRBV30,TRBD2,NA,TGTGCCTGGATTCTTCGGGGGGGCCAAGAGACCCAGTACTTC,CAWILRGGQETQYF
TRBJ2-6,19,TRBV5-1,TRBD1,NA,TGCGCCAGCAGCTCGGCTACCGGGACAGCTGCCTCTGGGGCCAACGTCCTGACTTTC,CASSSATGTAASGANVLTF
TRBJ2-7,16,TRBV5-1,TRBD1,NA,TGCGCCAGCAGCTTGGTTCTCGGGACAGGGATCTACGAGCAGTACTTC,CASSLVLGTGIYEQYF
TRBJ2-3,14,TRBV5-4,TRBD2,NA,TGTGCCAGCAGCTCCGGGGGGGCCGGGGATACGCAGTATTTT,CASSSGGAGDTQYF
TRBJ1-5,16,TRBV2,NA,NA,TGTGCCAGCAGTGAAGCTGGTGGGGGCCCTCCTCAGCCCCAGCATTTT,CASSEAGGGPPQPQHF
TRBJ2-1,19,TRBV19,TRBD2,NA,TGTGCCAGTAGTATACCCCGACTAGCGGGGTTAAGCTCCTACAATGAGCAGTTCTTC,CASSIPRLAGLSSYNEQFF
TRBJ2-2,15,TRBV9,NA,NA,TGTGCCAGCAGCCAGGGAGGAGGGGACACCGGGGAGCTGTTTTTT,CASSQGGGDTGELFF
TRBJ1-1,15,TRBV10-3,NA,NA,TGTGCCATCAGTGAGTCGGTCCCCGGGGGGGGAGAAGCTTTCTTT,CAISESVPGGGEAFF
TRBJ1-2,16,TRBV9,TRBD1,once,TGTGCCAGCAGCGTAGGACAGGGAACGGATGGATATGGCTACACCTTC,CASSVGQGTDGYGYTF
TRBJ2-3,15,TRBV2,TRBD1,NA,TGTGCCAGCAGTCGACGACAGGGGAGAACAGATACGCAGTATTTT,CASSRRQGRTDTQYF
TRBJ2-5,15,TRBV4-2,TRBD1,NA,TGTGCCAGCAGCCAAGAGGGACAGGGCCAAGAGACCCAGTACTTC,CASSQEGQGQETQYF
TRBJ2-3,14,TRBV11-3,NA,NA,TGTGCCAGCAGCCCGGACATGGGAACAGATACGCAGTATTTT,CASSPDMGTDTQYF
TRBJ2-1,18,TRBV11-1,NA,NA,TGTGCCAGCAGCTTACAACCGGAGAGTATACCCAGATACAATGAGCAGTTCTTC,CASSLQPESIPRYNEQFF
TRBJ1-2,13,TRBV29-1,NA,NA,TGCAGCGTTGACGTGGGGGGGGGCTATGGCTACACCTTC,CSVDVGGGYGYTF
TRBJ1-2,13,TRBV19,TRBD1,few,TGTGCCAGTAGTACGACAGGGGGCGACGGCTACACCTTC,CASSTTGGDGYTF
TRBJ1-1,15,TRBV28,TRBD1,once,TGTGCCAGCATCCCGGGACAGGGGGCATCGGCTGAAGCTTTCTTT,CASIPGQGASAEAFF
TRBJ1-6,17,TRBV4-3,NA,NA,TGCGCCAGCAGCCAAGATCCCTCCCAGTCCTATAATTCACCCCTCCACTTT,CASSQDPSQSYNSPLHF
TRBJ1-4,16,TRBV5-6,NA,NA,TGTGCCAGCAGCTTGGGGGTTGGGGCCCTTGGTGAAAAACTGTTTTTT,CASSLGVGALGEKLFF